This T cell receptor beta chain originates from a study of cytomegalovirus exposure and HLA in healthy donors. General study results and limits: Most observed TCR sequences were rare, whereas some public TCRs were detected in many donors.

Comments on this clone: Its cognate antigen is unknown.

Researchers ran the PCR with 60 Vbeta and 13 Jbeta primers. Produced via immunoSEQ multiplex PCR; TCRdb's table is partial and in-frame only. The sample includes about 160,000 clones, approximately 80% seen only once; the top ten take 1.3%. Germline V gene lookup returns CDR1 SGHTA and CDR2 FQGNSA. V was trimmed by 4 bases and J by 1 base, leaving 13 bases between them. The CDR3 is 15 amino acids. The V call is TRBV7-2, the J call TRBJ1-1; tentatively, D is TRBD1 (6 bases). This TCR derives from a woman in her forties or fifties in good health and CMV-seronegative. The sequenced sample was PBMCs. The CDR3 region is CASSSQGRGNTEAFF. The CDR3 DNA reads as TGTGCCAGCAGCTCACAGGGAAGAGGGAACACTGAAGCTTTCTTT.